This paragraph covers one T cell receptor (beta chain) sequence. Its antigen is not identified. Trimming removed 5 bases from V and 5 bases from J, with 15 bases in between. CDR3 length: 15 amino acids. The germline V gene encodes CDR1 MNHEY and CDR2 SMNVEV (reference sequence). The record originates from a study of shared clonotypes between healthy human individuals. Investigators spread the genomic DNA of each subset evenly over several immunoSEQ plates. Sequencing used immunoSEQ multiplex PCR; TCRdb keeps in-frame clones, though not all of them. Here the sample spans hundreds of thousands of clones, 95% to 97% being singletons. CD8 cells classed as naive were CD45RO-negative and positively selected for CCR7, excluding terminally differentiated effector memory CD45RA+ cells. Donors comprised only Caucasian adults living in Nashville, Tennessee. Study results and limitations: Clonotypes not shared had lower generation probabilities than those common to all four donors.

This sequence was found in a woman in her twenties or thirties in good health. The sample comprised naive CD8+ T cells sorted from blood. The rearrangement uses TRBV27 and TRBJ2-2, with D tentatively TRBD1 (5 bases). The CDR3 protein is CASSHLAGLTGELFF. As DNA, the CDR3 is TGTGCCAGCAGTCACCTGGCAGGGCTTACCGGGGAGCTGTTTTTT.